The clone carrying this T cell receptor (beta chain) has just a few counts. Other DNA sequences in this specimen translate into the identical CDR3. Original processing notes: As immunoSEQ supplied junction-only sequences (without quality scores), filtering differed. Generated by immunoSEQ multiplex PCR, the TCRdb table keeps only in-frame clones and is missing some. V and J calls and clone size are those listed in that table; D and trimming were worked out from the DNA. The repertoire holds roughly 2,500,000 clones, with roughly 93% as singletons. The data originate from a study of shared clonotypes between healthy human individuals. This TCR was sampled from a man aged 18 to 29 in good health. Some clones in this sample may be carry-over from other donors' samples. The sequencing sample was made of naive CD4+ T cells from PBMCs. Subset specified: CD45RA+ positively selected.

CDR3: CASSPRDSSYEQYF. CDR3 nucleotide sequence: TGTGCCAGCAGCCCCCGGGACAGCTCCTACGAGCAGTACTTC. This sequence joins TRBV7-8 and TRBJ2-7; 7 nucleotides line up with TRBD1. This CDR3 spans 14 amino acids. Germline-derived CDR1 and CDR2 are SGHVS and FQNEAQ. The ends lost 5 bases at V and 0 bases at J; junction bases unmatched: 4.